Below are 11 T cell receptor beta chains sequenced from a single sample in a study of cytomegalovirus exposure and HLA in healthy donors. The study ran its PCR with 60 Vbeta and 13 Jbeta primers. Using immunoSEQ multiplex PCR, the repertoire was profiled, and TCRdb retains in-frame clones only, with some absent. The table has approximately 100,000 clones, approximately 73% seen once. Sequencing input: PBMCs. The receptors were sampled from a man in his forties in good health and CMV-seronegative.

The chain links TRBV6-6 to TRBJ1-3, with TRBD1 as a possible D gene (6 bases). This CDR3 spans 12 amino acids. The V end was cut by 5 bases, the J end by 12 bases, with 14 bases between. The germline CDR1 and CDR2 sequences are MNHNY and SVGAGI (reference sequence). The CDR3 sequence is CASSPNRENIYF. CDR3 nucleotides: TGTGCCAGCAGTCCAAACAGGGAGAACATATATTTT.

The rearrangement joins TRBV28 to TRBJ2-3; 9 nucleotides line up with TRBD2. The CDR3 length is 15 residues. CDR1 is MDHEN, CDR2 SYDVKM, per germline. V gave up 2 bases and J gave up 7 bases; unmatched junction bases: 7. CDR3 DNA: TGTGCCAGCAGTTTAGCGGGGGGGATGGTACATACGCAGTATTTT. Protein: CASSLAGGMVHTQYF.

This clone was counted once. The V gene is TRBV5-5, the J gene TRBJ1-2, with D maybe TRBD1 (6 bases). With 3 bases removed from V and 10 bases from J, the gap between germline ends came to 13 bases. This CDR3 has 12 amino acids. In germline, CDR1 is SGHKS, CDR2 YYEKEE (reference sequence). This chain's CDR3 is CASSSSGTPYTF. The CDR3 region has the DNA TGTGCCAGCAGCTCTTCCGGGACACCCTACACCTTC.

The CDR3 sequence is CASSFGEGWQPQHF. CDR3 DNA sequence: TGTGCCAGCAGCTTTGGAGAGGGTTGGCAGCCCCAGCATTTT. This chain links TRBV7-9 with TRBJ1-5; D gene ambiguous. Germline CDR1 is SEHNR and CDR2 is FQNEAQ (reference sequence). The ends were cut back, 3 bases at V and 7 bases at J, with 13 bases in the middle. The length of the CDR3 is 14 residues.

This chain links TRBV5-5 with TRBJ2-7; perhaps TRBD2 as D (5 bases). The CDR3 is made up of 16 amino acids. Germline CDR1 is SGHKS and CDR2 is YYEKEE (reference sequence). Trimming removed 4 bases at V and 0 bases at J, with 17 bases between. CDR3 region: CASSLNVARSSYEQYF. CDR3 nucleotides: TGTGCCAGCAGCCTCAATGTAGCGAGGAGCTCCTACGAGCAGTACTTC.

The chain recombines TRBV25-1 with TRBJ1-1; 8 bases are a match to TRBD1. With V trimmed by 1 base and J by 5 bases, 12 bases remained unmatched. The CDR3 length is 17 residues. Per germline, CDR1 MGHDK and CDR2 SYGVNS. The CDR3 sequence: CASSESWGTGARTEAFF. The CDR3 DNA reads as TGTGCCAGCAGTGAATCTTGGGGGACAGGTGCTCGAACTGAAGCTTTCTTT.

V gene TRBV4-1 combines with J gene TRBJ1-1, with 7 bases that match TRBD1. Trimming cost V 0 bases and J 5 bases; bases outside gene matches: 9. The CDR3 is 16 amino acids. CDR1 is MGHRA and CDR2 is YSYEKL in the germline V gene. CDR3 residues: CASSQDVWQGGTEAFF. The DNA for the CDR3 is TGCGCCAGCAGCCAAGATGTTTGGCAGGGGGGAACTGAAGCTTTCTTT.

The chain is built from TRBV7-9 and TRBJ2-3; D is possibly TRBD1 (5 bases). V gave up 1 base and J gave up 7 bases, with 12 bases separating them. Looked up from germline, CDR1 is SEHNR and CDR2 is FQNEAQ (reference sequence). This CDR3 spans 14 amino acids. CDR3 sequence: CASSLGSDTNTQYF. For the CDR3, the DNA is TGTGCCAGCAGCTTAGGATCGGACACGAATACGCAGTATTTT.

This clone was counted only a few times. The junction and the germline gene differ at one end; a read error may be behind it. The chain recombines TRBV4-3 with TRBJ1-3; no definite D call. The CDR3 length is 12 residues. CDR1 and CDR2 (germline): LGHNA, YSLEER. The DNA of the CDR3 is TGCGCCAGCAGCCAAGATCGGACGGGGTGGGATTTT. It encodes CASSQDRTGWDF.

The CDR3 region has the DNA TGTGCCAGCAGCCAATTCAGGGGCGCGTCAACTGAAGCTTTCTTT. Its protein is CASSQFRGASTEAFF. V gene TRBV14 combines with J gene TRBJ1-1, with D tentatively TRBD1 (6 bases). Germline values: CDR1 SGHDN, CDR2 FVKESK. V dropped 2 bases and J dropped 5 bases, with 15 bases sitting between them. This CDR3 region has 15 residues.

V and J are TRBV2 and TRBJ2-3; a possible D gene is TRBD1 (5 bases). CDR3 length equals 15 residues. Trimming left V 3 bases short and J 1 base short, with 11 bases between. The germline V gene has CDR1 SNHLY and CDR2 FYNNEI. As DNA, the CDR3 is TGTGCCAGCAGTGATTCAGGGCAACGCACAGATACGCAGTATTTT. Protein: CASSDSGQRTDTQYF.